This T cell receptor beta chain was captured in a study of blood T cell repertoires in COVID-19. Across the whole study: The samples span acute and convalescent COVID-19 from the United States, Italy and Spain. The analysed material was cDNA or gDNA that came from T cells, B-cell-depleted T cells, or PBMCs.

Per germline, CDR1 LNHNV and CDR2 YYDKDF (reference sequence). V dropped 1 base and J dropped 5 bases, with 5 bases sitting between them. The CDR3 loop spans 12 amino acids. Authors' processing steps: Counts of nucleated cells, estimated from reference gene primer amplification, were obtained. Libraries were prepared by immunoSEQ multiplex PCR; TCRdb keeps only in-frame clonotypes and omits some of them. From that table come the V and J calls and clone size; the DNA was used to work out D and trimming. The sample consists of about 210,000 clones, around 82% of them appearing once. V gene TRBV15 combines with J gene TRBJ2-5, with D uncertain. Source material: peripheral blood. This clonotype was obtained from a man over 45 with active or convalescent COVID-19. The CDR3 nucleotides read TGTGCCACCAGCAGAGCGGAGGAGACCCAGTACTTC. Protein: CATSRAEETQYF.